This T cell receptor (beta chain) emerged from a study of blood T cell repertoires in COVID-19. Study-level information: The United States, Italy and Spain supplied acute and convalescent COVID-19 samples. PBMCs, B-cell-depleted T cells, or T cells provided the cDNA or gDNA that made up the material.

Original analysis: Quantification of nucleated cells was approximated via reference gene primer amplification. The protocol was immunoSEQ multiplex PCR, while the TCRdb copy is restricted to in-frame clones and leaves out a portion. The V and J calls and clone size were taken over from that table, and D and trimming were inferred from the DNA. The sample has about 240,000 clones; over 75% are singletons. The CDR3 covers 14 residues. Germline V lookup: CDR1 MNHEY, CDR2 SVGAGI. Trimming removed 10 bases at V and 5 bases at J, with 18 bases between. This chain joins TRBV6-5 and TRBJ1-3, with D tentatively TRBD1 (5 bases). This sequence was found in a young woman with acute or convalescent COVID-19. The sample comprised peripheral blood. The CDR3 DNA is TGTGCCATCGGGGGGGGGACGCCCCGAAACACCATATATTTT. This gives the protein CAIGGGTPRNTIYF.